This is a list of T cell receptor beta chains from one sample in a study of shared clonotypes between healthy human individuals. Assay used: immunoSEQ multiplex PCR; TCRdb lists only in-frame clones, some missing. The table has about 490,000 clones, 78% seen once; the top ten hold approximately 12%. Sequencing was performed on PBMCs. The receptors were sampled from a woman aged 35 to 49 in good health. Some clones in this sample may be carry-over from other donors' samples. The CDR3 runs from the conserved cysteine through the conserved F or W. D genes are given only for firm matches. Expanded clones get a size class; other rows say once, few or many, or leave the size out.

V,D,size,J,CDR3,DNA
TRBV10-3,TRBD2,.,TRBJ2-2,CAISGTSGKVGELFF,TGTGCCATCAGTGGGACTAGCGGGAAGGTCGGGGAGCTGTTTTTT
TRBV5-1,TRBD2,.,TRBJ2-1,CASSIAPGVEREDEQFF,TGCGCCAGCAGCATAGCCCCTGGGGTGGAGCGGGAGGATGAGCAGTTCTTC
TRBV2,.,.,TRBJ2-5,CASSAGEETQYF,TGTGCCAGCAGTGCGGGTGAAGAGACCCAGTACTTC
TRBV4-2,TRBD2,.,TRBJ2-1,CASSQRGGAKQPDEQFF,TGTGCCAGCAGCCAAAGGGGAGGGGCCAAACAGCCAGATGAGCAGTTCTTC
TRBV18,TRBD1,.,TRBJ1-1,CASSPGQYTEAFF,TGTGCCAGCTCACCGGGACAGTACACTGAAGCTTTCTTT
TRBV27,.,once,TRBJ2-5,CASSPQRVSETQYF,TGTGCCAGCAGTCCACAGAGGGTTTCTGAGACCCAGTACTTC
TRBV29-1,TRBD2,.,TRBJ2-1,CSVQTSGAYNEQFF,TGCAGCGTTCAGACTAGCGGGGCATACAATGAGCAGTTCTTC
TRBV6-8,.,.,TRBJ1-4,CASSYCQGDEKLFF,TGTGCCAGCAGTTACTGCCAAGGGGACGAAAAACTGTTTTTT
TRBV28,.,.,TRBJ2-1,CASSLYREWENEQFF,TGTGCCAGCAGTTTATATCGGGAGTGGGAAAATGAGCAGTTCTTC
TRBV19,TRBD2,few,TRBJ2-7,CASSLQLAGDIYEQYF,TGTGCCAGTAGTCTACAACTAGCGGGAGATATCTACGAGCAGTACTTC
TRBV28,.,.,TRBJ1-5,CASSIQGRNQPQHF,TGTGCCAGCAGTATACAGGGCCGGAATCAGCCCCAGCATTTT
TRBV10-3,TRBD2,.,TRBJ2-7,CATRLAGEYEQYF,TGTGCCACCCGACTAGCGGGAGAGTACGAGCAGTACTTC
TRBV30,.,.,TRBJ2-2,CAWNSGVNTGELFF,TGTGCCTGGAATTCAGGGGTTAACACCGGGGAGCTGTTTTTT
TRBV6-1,TRBD1,.,TRBJ2-7,CASSEDRLSSEQYF,TGTGCCAGCAGTGAGGACAGGCTGTCGAGTGAGCAGTACTTC
TRBV30,.,.,TRBJ2-3,CAWREDPDTQYF,TGTGCCTGGAGGGAGGACCCAGATACGCAGTATTTT
TRBV11-2,TRBD2,.,TRBJ2-3,CASSSWTRTDTQYF,TGTGCCAGCAGCTCCTGGACTAGGACAGATACGCAGTATTTT
TRBV29-1,.,.,TRBJ1-1,CSVRWGVFTEAFF,TGCAGCGTAAGATGGGGGGTGTTCACTGAAGCTTTCTTT
TRBV29-1,TRBD1,.,TRBJ2-3,CSGGDRGSADTQYF,TGCAGCGGTGGGGACAGGGGGAGTGCAGATACGCAGTATTTT
TRBV2,TRBD2,few,TRBJ2-2,CASSLAGTGELFF,TGTGCCAGCAGCCTAGCGGGCACCGGGGAGCTGTTTTTT
TRBV6-1,.,once,TRBJ2-7,CASSSGGSMEQYF,TGTGCCAGCAGTTCCGGAGGCTCGATGGAGCAGTACTTC
TRBV28,.,.,TRBJ2-5,CARGPFGGQETQYF,TGTGCCCGCGGCCCCTTTGGGGGACAAGAGACCCAGTACTTC
TRBV29-1,TRBD1,once,TRBJ1-2,CSVEDRDRAFYGYTF,TGCAGCGTTGAAGATAGGGACAGGGCTTTCTATGGCTACACCTTC